These 8 T cell receptor beta chains came from one sample sequenced in a study of spatial heterogeneity in lung cancer. Study conclusions and caveats: It was found that expanded intratumoral alpha and beta TCR counts tracked tumor mutation counts.

Their antigens remain unidentified. A single record per CDR3 protein comes from TCRdb applying MiXCR to the 5' RACE reads. The sample includes about 27,000 distinct CDR3 sequences, around 7.4% of them seen just once. Time point defined: sample taken at primary tumor resection. The sequences come from lung tumor tissue, collected at surgery. The receptors derive from a male donor with early-stage non-small cell lung cancer.

By share of the sample, this clonotype is medium-sized (0.01 to 0.1%). The V call is TRBV28, the J call TRBJ1-5; 8 bases align to TRBD1. This CDR3 region has 15 residues. Germline V gives CDR1 MDHEN, CDR2 SYDVKM. V shed 7 bases and J 1 base; nucleotides not matched to a gene: 6. DNA of the CDR3: TGTGCCAGCACCCTATACAGGGGGAGCAATCAGCCCCAGCATTTT. Its translation is CASTLYRGSNQPQHF.

Details on this clonotype: A much larger clone is a single base away; this may be a read error. This chain uses TRBV9 with TRBJ2-2, with D possibly matching TRBD2 (6 bases). The V gene's germline CDR1 is SGDLS and CDR2 YYNGEE. This CDR3 region has 12 residues. The CDR3 DNA reads TGTGCCAGCAGCGCTGACAACGGGGGGCTGTTTTTT. Translating it yields CASSADNGGLFF.

The sample holds many counts of this clonotype. The chain uses TRBV24-1 and TRBJ2-1, with 7 positions matching TRBD1. The CDR3 totals 17 residues. CDR1 and CDR2 from the germline V gene are KGHDR and SFDVKD. J lost 8 bases, V lost 5 bases, and 17 bases had no gene match. The DNA for the CDR3 is TGTGCCACCAGTGGAGATAGAGGGGGCGGTTTGGGCGATGAGCAGTTCTTC. It translates to CATSGDRGGGLGDEQFF.

This clonotype has only a few counts. The rearrangement joins TRBV19 to TRBJ2-3, with 7 bases identical to TRBD1. CDR3 length: 13 amino acids. The germline V gene encodes CDR1 LNHDA and CDR2 SQIVND (reference sequence). The V segment lost 7 bases and the J segment 0 bases; nucleotides outside the gene matches: 1. The CDR3 bases are TGTGCCAGTACGGACAGGAGCACAGATACGCAGTATTTT. It encodes CASTDRSTDTQYF.

At least ten counts were recorded for this clonotype. The chain is built from TRBV10-3 and TRBJ2-3, with 10 bases lining up with TRBD1. This CDR3 contains 14 residues. Germline values: CDR1 ENHRY, CDR2 SYGVKD. V was clipped by 0 bases and J by 9 bases; unmatched bases: 3. The CDR3 coding sequence is TGTGCCATCAGTGAGTCAGGGACAGGGGACACGCAGTATTTT. Its translation is CAISESGTGDTQYF.

This clonotype was counted ten times or more. This chain joins TRBV7-9 and TRBJ2-3; D is unresolved. With 5 bases removed from V and 7 bases from J, the gap between germline ends came to 13 bases. CDR3 length: 13 amino acids. Per the germline V gene, CDR1 is SEHNR and CDR2 is FQNEAQ (reference sequence). The CDR3 DNA reads TGTGCCAGCAGCCCGAGTGGGCCGAATACGCAGTATTTT. Amino acid sequence: CASSPSGPNTQYF.

The table lists this clonotype with many counts. This rearrangement joins TRBV7-2 to TRBJ1-2; 9 positions agree with TRBD1. Germline CDR1 and CDR2: SGHTA and FQGNSA. V dropped 5 bases and J dropped 0; count of bases not matched to a gene: 4. The CDR3 runs 15 residues. In DNA form, the CDR3 reads TGTGCCAGCAGCCTGGGACAGGGTACTAACTATGGCTACACCTTC. This encodes CASSLGQGTNYGYTF.

This clonotype has only a few counts. The chain couples TRBV5-4 to TRBJ2-2, with D tentatively TRBD1 (6 bases). Trimming took off 2 bases at V and 0 bases at J, with 8 bases between the two ends. The CDR3 contains 15 residues. The V gene's germline CDR1 is SGHNT and CDR2 YYREEE (reference sequence). CDR3 in DNA: TGTGCCAGCAGCTTTGACAGGCCGAACACCGGGGAGCTGTTTTTT. This sequence encodes CASSFDRPNTGELFF.